This TCR beta chain was captured by sequencing in a study of T cell repertoires in cytomegalovirus infection. TCRdb re-analysed the reads in MiXCR, keeping a single row per CDR3 protein. The sample contains roughly 320,000 distinct CDR3 sequences, 8% to 9.5% of which appear only once. Between the trimmed V and J ends, which lost 0 bases and 12 bases, there was a span of 11 bases. This CDR3 has 12 residues. Germline loops: CDR1 ENHRY, CDR2 SYGVKD. This chain connects TRBV10-3 to TRBJ1-1; D is unclear. The receptor's source is a human donor in good health (CMV status not recorded). Some clones in this sample may be carry-over from other donors' samples. What was sequenced was PBMCs. The CDR3 sequence: CAISESAMDSFF. CDR3 DNA: TGTGCCATCAGTGAGTCGGCAATGGATTCTTTCTTT.